Listed here are 20 T cell receptor beta chains from one sample, sequenced in a study of yellow fever vaccine responses in identical twins. Via MiXCR, TCRdb re-called the RT-PCR reads, giving one row per CDR3 protein. The table records 30,000 to 40,000 distinct CDR3 sequences, 60% of them present only once. The material was T cells from blood (PBMCs), unsorted or a sorted subset (not recorded which), obtained before or after yellow fever vaccination (not recorded which). These receptors were obtained from a woman between 18 and 30 years old who received the yellow fever vaccine.

V usage is TRBV3-1 and J usage is TRBJ2-5, with D unclear. Germline V gives CDR1 LGHDT, CDR2 YNNKEL (reference sequence). V lost 4 bases, J lost 5 bases, and 8 bases lay in between. The CDR3 spans 12 residues. This chain's CDR3 is CASSRVSETQYF. The DNA of the CDR3 is TGTGCCAGCAGCCGCGTGTCCGAGACCCAGTACTTC.

The gene calls are TRBV11-1 and TRBJ2-3; possible D gene TRBD2, 6 bases. The CDR3 has 13 amino acids. In germline, CDR1 is SGHAT, CDR2 FQDESV (reference sequence). The V gene lost 8 bases and the J gene lost 1 base, with 10 bases spanning the gap. The CDR3 sequence: CASPSVGTDTQYF. In DNA form, the CDR3 reads TGTGCCAGCCCTAGCGTTGGCACAGATACGCAGTATTTT.

The J gene is TRBJ2-5, the V gene TRBV20-1; D not resolved. The CDR3 extends over 14 amino acids. Looked up from germline, CDR1 is DFQATT and CDR2 is SNEGSKA (reference sequence). The V end was cut by 3 bases, the J end by 1 base, with 12 bases between. The DNA of the CDR3 is TGCAGTGCTAGCGGCAGGCCGCTCCAAGAGACCCAGTACTTC. Amino acids: CSASGRPLQETQYF.

The J gene is TRBJ1-4, the V gene TRBV20-1, with no clear D. Germline V gives CDR1 DFQATT, CDR2 SNEGSKA (reference sequence). Trimming took off 1 base at V and 8 bases at J, with 5 bases between the two ends. This CDR3 contains 11 residues. CDR3 DNA: TGCAGTGCTAGAGCGACAGAAAAACTGTTTTTT. It translates to CSARATEKLFF.

This rearrangement joins TRBV5-1 to TRBJ1-5, with D unresolved. The V end lost 0 bases, the J end lost 0 bases, and 10 bases lay between the germline ends. This CDR3 spans 16 amino acids. Germline loops: CDR1 SGHRS, CDR2 YFSETQ. Here the CDR3 reads CASSLGPNYSNQPQHF. The DNA of the CDR3 is TGCGCCAGCAGCTTGGGACCGAACTATAGCAATCAGCCCCAGCATTTT.

V gene TRBV18 combines with J gene TRBJ1-5; TRBD1 matches 7 bases. Germline CDR1 and CDR2: KGHSH and LQKENI. This CDR3 contains 16 residues. Trimming took 1 base from V and 3 from J; bases not matched to a gene: 6. The CDR3 reads CASSPLPGQANQPQHF. As DNA, the CDR3 is TGTGCCAGCTCACCACTGCCAGGACAGGCCAATCAGCCCCAGCATTTT.

This clonotype was seen more than once but under ten times. J is TRBJ2-7 and V is TRBV18; 11 bases are a match to TRBD1. The V segment lost 3 bases and the J segment 4 bases; nucleotides outside the gene matches: 2. CDR3 length: 14 amino acids. Looked up from germline, CDR1 is KGHSH and CDR2 is LQKENI. Written as DNA, the CDR3 is TGTGCCAGCTCACCGGGACAGGGGGTTTACGAGCAGTACGTC. Residues: CASSPGQGVYEQYV.

This clonotype occurred a few times. The CDR3 region has the DNA TGTGCCATCAGCGATACAGGGCACTCCTACAATGAGCAGTTCTTC. This codes for CAISDTGHSYNEQFF. The V call is TRBV10-3, the J call TRBJ2-1; possibly TRBD1 for D (6 bases). Trimming stripped 6 bases from V and 0 bases from J, with 12 bases between. Germline V CDR1 and CDR2: ENHRY, SYGVKD. The CDR3 has 15 residues.

V usage is TRBV5-1 and J usage is TRBJ2-6; 9 positions match TRBD1. Germline assignment: CDR1 SGHRS and CDR2 YFSETQ. The length of the CDR3 is 16 residues. The V gene end was trimmed by 2 bases and the J gene end by 1 base; junction bases not matched to a gene: 1. The CDR3 coding sequence is TGCGCCAGCAGCTTACAGGGGGCGTCTGGGGCCAACGTCCTGACTTTC. As protein: CASSLQGASGANVLTF.

The J gene is TRBJ1-2, the V gene TRBV5-6; D is uncertain. CDR1 is SGHDT and CDR2 is YYEEEE in the germline V gene. Trimming pared 0 bases from V and 8 bases from J, leaving 8 bases between. CDR3 length: 12 residues. CDR3 DNA sequence: TGTGCCAGCAGCTTGGGTACCCCGGGCTACACCTTC. The encoded protein is CASSLGTPGYTF.

The chain joins TRBV10-1 to TRBJ2-2, with D perhaps matching TRBD2 (5 bases). Germline assignment: CDR1 WNHNN and CDR2 SYGVQD (reference sequence). The V end lost 2 bases, the J end lost 6 bases, and 13 bases lay between the germline ends. CDR3 length equals 15 residues. The CDR3 sequence: CASSEKGAGAGELFF. DNA of the CDR3: TGCGCCAGCAGTGAGAAGGGAGCCGGCGCCGGGGAGCTGTTTTTT.

This clonotype was counted once. The chain employs TRBV29-1 and TRBJ2-1; D is perhaps TRBD1 (7 bases). V was shortened by 1 base and J by 6 bases, with 19 bases between the two germline ends. CDR1 and CDR2 (germline): SQVTM, ANQGSEA. This CDR3 contains 16 residues. The DNA for the CDR3 is TGCAGCGTTGAAGGGGGGGCAGGGGGGCCAGGCAATGAGCAGTTCTTC. As protein: CSVEGGAGGPGNEQFF.

CDR3 DNA: TGTGCCAGCTCACCATCTGGAGGGGTTGATGGCTACACCTTC. It yields the protein CASSPSGGVDGYTF. The chain uses TRBV18 and TRBJ1-2, with D possibly being TRBD1 (5 bases). V was pared by 2 bases and J by 6 bases, with 13 bases between. The CDR3 has 14 residues. Germline V gives CDR1 KGHSH, CDR2 LQKENI.

This chain uses TRBV11-3 with TRBJ2-2, with a tentative D call TRBD2 (7 bases). V shed 3 bases and J shed 4 bases, with 12 bases lying between them. This CDR3 has 15 amino acids. From germline, CDR1 is SGHNT and CDR2 YENEEA. CDR3 amino acids: CASSFKGGFTGELFF. CDR3 in DNA: TGTGCCAGCAGCTTCAAGGGGGGGTTCACCGGGGAGCTGTTTTTT.

V gene TRBV12-3 or TRBV12-4 combines with J gene TRBJ2-5; no clear D. Trimming pared 1 base from V and 1 base from J, leaving 7 bases between. This CDR3 contains 14 residues. The CDR3 nucleotides are TGTGCCAGCAGTTTAGGGCAGATCCAAGAGACCCAGTACTTC. The encoded protein is CASSLGQIQETQYF.

This clonotype is a singleton in its sample. This chain connects TRBV29-1 to TRBJ1-4; D unresolved. The CDR3 covers 8 residues. CDR1 and CDR2 from the germline V gene are SQVTM and ANQGSEA. The V and J ends lost 6 bases and 15 bases respectively, with 8 bases between them. This CDR3 reads CSVPGMFF. The CDR3 DNA follows: TGCAGCGTGCCGGGAATGTTTTTT.

This chain uses TRBV29-1 with TRBJ1-1, with unresolved D. Between the trimmed V and J ends, which lost 6 bases and 0 bases, there was a span of 8 bases. This CDR3 comprises 12 residues. The germline gives CDR1 SQVTM, CDR2 ANQGSEA. The CDR3 DNA sequence: TGCAGCGTATCCACGGTGAACACTGAAGCTTTCTTT. Protein product: CSVSTVNTEAFF.

This clonotype was seen a few times. The chain is built from TRBV9 and TRBJ2-1; D is undetermined. CDR1 is SGDLS and CDR2 is YYNGEE in the germline V gene. The CDR3 spans 14 residues. V was trimmed by 4 bases and J by 4 bases, leaving 12 bases between them. The DNA for the CDR3 is TGTGCCAGCAGCCTCCGCGGAAATTACAATGAGCAGTTCTTC. This sequence encodes CASSLRGNYNEQFF.

The V call is TRBV19, the J call TRBJ2-1, with TRBD1 matching 7 bases. Per the germline V gene, CDR1 is LNHDA and CDR2 is SQIVND (reference sequence). The CDR3 spans 15 residues. The junction had 11 bases not matched to a gene; V was cut back by 3 bases and J by 9 bases. CDR3 coding DNA: TGTGCCAGTAGTATCCCCGGGACAGCCGCGGGTGAGCAGTTCTTC. It yields the protein CASSIPGTAAGEQFF.

The V and J genes are TRBV7-6 and TRBJ2-7; the D is unclear. The CDR3 totals 9 residues. CDR1 is SGHVS and CDR2 is FNYEAQ in the germline V gene. Trimming removed 6 bases at V and 6 bases at J, with 3 bases between. This CDR3 reads CASSSEQYF. The CDR3 DNA is TGTGCCAGCAGTTCCGAGCAGTACTTC.